Listed below are T cell receptor beta chains from one sample, sequenced in a study of beta chain features in type 1 diabetes. Sequencing was performed with immunoSEQ multiplex PCR; in TCRdb, only in-frame clones are kept and a portion is missing. The sample shows 250,000 to 300,000 clones, approximately 8% of them seen only once. Sequenced material: central memory CD4+ T cells from blood. These receptors were collected from a young woman in good health. CDR3s include the opening cysteine and the closing phenylalanine or tryptophan. A D gene is named only where the DNA matches it firmly.

CDR3: CASSGGRGSVSPLHF
D: -
V: TRBV19
J: TRBJ1-6

CDR3: CSAIRGYTF
D: -
V: TRBV20-1
J: TRBJ1-2

CDR3: CASSDNVEQYF
D: -
V: TRBV6-5
J: TRBJ2-7

CDR3: CASSLDAQGYNSPLHF
D: -
V: TRBV11-2
J: TRBJ1-6

CDR3: CASRRDSNEPQHF
D: TRBD1
V: TRBV2
J: TRBJ1-5

CDR3: CASSGRQVQPQHF
D: -
V: TRBV6-6
J: TRBJ1-5

CDR3: CASSQQILAGTYEQYF
D: TRBD2
V: TRBV4-3
J: TRBJ2-7

CDR3: CASTRTLTATYEQYF
D: -
V: TRBV6-5
J: TRBJ2-7

CDR3: CASSLLSTFNEKLFF
D: -
V: TRBV7-9
J: TRBJ1-4

CDR3: CASSPTGDGNQPQHF
D: -
V: TRBV4-2
J: TRBJ1-5

CDR3: CASSVDHYANEQFF
D: -
V: TRBV9
J: TRBJ2-1

CDR3: CASSPRDRGFYGYTF
D: TRBD1
V: TRBV27
J: TRBJ1-2

CDR3: CASSDSQETQYF
D: -
V: TRBV18
J: TRBJ2-5

CDR3: CASSQGTGVYGYTF
D: TRBD1
V: TRBV23-1
J: TRBJ1-2

CDR3: CAIGTGANTGELFF
D: TRBD1
V: TRBV10-3
J: TRBJ2-2

CDR3: CASRLDRGQFNEQFF
D: TRBD1
V: TRBV6-1
J: TRBJ2-1

CDR3: CASSPGAGPSTDTQYF
D: -
V: TRBV18
J: TRBJ2-3

CDR3: CASSLRSGLNTGELFF
D: -
V: TRBV7-3
J: TRBJ2-2

CDR3: CASSQGQGRNTEAFF
D: -
V: TRBV4-3
J: TRBJ1-1

CDR3: CASSVGGNSGSGEQYF
D: TRBD2
V: TRBV9
J: TRBJ2-7

CDR3: CASSPYSGLAGEETQYF
D: TRBD2
V: TRBV18
J: TRBJ2-5

CDR3: CASSGSSGLTDTQYF
D: TRBD2
V: TRBV9
J: TRBJ2-3

CDR3: CASSDGVNEKLFF
D: -
V: TRBV5-6
J: TRBJ1-4

CDR3: CASSLYDTQYF
D: -
V: TRBV4-2
J: TRBJ2-3

CDR3: CASSPAGGQKETQYF
D: -
V: TRBV4-3
J: TRBJ2-5

CDR3: CASIPWGAGANVLTF
D: -
V: TRBV28
J: TRBJ2-6

CDR3: CASGLGDRGLEQPQHF
D: TRBD1
V: TRBV12-5
J: TRBJ1-5

CDR3: CASSARVTIYF
D: -
V: TRBV2
J: TRBJ1-3

CDR3: CASSQQTSLGEQYF
D: -
V: TRBV14
J: TRBJ2-7

CDR3: CASSENHRRGDTIYF
D: -
V: TRBV2
J: TRBJ1-3

CDR3: CASSLASTDTQYF
D: -
V: TRBV5-5
J: TRBJ2-3

CDR3: CASSQDRSLRSNVLTF
D: -
V: TRBV7-2
J: TRBJ2-6

CDR3: CASSAWDSYEQYF
D: TRBD1
V: TRBV7-2
J: TRBJ2-7

CDR3: CASSARPTSGSYNEQFF
D: TRBD2
V: TRBV7-3
J: TRBJ2-1

CDR3: CASSQLAGALNEQFF
D: TRBD2
V: TRBV7-2
J: TRBJ2-1

CDR3: CASSLSREGTQYF
D: -
V: TRBV5-1
J: TRBJ2-3

CDR3: CASSGQGYYGYTF
D: -
V: TRBV2
J: TRBJ1-2

CDR3: CASSQTTQRDTIYF
D: -
V: TRBV18
J: TRBJ1-3

CDR3: CASSPGTGGRQETQYF
D: TRBD1
V: TRBV5-8
J: TRBJ2-5

CDR3: CATSRERHTEAFF
D: -
V: TRBV15
J: TRBJ1-1

CDR3: CASSLEGIGANVLTF
D: -
V: TRBV7-3
J: TRBJ2-6

CDR3: CASSQPVYNEQFF
D: -
V: TRBV12-1
J: TRBJ2-1

CDR3: CASSMVLTGTEAFF
D: -
V: TRBV19
J: TRBJ1-1

CDR3: CASSLQPSGAYEQYF
D: -
V: TRBV4-2
J: TRBJ2-7

CDR3: CLASGNTGELFF
D: TRBD2
V: TRBV6-5
J: TRBJ2-2

CDR3: CASSQGTGGWVRDQPQHF
D: TRBD1
V: TRBV19
J: TRBJ1-5

CDR3: CASSLVQGSSYNEQFF
D: TRBD1
V: TRBV5-1
J: TRBJ2-1

CDR3: CASSPRGGRADNEQFF
D: TRBD2
V: TRBV7-3
J: TRBJ2-1

CDR3: CASSGESEDTQYF
D: -
V: TRBV2
J: TRBJ2-3

CDR3: CASSEPRQGLDTEAFF
D: -
V: TRBV6-1
J: TRBJ1-1

CDR3: CASSQVLPGELFF
D: -
V: TRBV4-3
J: TRBJ2-2

CDR3: CASSPPGQGFAGANVLTF
D: TRBD1
V: TRBV27
J: TRBJ2-6

CDR3: CASSQKGAGASGNTIYF
D: -
V: TRBV4-3
J: TRBJ1-3

CDR3: CASARGQGRYEQYF
D: TRBD1
V: TRBV12-5
J: TRBJ2-7

CDR3: CASSSGLNRDTQYF
D: -
V: TRBV5-1
J: TRBJ2-3

CDR3: CASSQGVANTDTQYF
D: -
V: TRBV7-2
J: TRBJ2-3

CDR3: CASSQDRNREDGYTF
D: -
V: TRBV4-2
J: TRBJ1-2

CDR3: CASSLGGSGNTIYF
D: -
V: TRBV2
J: TRBJ1-3

CDR3: CASRERGTDTQYF
D: -
V: TRBV28
J: TRBJ2-3